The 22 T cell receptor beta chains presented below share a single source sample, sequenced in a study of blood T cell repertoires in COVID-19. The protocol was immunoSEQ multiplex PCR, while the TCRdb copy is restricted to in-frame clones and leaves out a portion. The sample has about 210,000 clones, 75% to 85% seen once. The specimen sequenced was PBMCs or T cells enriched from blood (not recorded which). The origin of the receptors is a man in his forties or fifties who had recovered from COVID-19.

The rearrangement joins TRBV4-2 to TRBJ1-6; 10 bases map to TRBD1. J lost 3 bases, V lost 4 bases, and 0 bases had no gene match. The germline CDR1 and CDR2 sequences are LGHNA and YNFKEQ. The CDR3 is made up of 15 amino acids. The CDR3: CASSRDRGYNSPLHF. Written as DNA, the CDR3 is TGTGCCAGCAGCCGGGACAGGGGCTATAATTCACCCCTCCACTTT.

The CDR3 loop is CASSFGLAGGAYNEQFF. The CDR3 DNA sequence: TGTGCCAGCAGCTTTGGGTTGGCGGGAGGGGCCTACAATGAGCAGTTCTTC. The chain couples TRBV7-9 to TRBJ2-1, with 9 bases lining up with TRBD2. The CDR3 sequence is 17 residues long. With 3 bases clipped from V and 2 bases from J, the junction kept 8 bases outside the gene matches. Germline lookup yields CDR1 SEHNR and CDR2 FQNEAQ (reference sequence).

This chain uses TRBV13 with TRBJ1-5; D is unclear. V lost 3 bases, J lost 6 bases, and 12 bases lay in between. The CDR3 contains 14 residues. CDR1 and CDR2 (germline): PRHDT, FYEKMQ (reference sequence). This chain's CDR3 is CASSFKAGFQPQHF. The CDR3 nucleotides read TGTGCCAGCAGCTTCAAGGCGGGGTTTCAGCCCCAGCATTTT.

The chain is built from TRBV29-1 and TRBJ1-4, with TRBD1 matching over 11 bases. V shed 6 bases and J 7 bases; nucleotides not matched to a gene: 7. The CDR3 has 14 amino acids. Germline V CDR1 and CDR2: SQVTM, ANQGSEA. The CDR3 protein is CSVYLGTGGEKLFF. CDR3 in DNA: TGCAGCGTCTACCTAGGGACAGGGGGTGAAAAACTGTTTTTT.

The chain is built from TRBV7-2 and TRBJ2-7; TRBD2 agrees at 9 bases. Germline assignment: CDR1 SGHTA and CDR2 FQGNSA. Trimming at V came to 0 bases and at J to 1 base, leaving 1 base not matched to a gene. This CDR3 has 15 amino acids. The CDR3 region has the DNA TGTGCCAGCAGCTTAGCTAGCGGGGGTTCCTACGAGCAGTACTTC. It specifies CASSLASGGSYEQYF.

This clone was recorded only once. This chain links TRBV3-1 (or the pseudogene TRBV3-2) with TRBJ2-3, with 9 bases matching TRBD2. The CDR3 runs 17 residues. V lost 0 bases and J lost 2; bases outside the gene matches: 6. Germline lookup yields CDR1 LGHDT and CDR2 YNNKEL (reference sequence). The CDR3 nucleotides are TGTGCCAGCAGCCAAGATCTAAGCGGGAGGACCACAGATACGCAGTATTTT. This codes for CASSQDLSGRTTDTQYF.

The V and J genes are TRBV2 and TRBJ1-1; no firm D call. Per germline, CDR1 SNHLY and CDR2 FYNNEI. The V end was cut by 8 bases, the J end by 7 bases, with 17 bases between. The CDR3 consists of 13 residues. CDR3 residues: CASGKALMNEAFF. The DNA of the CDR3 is TGTGCCAGCGGTAAAGCCCTAATGAATGAAGCTTTCTTT.

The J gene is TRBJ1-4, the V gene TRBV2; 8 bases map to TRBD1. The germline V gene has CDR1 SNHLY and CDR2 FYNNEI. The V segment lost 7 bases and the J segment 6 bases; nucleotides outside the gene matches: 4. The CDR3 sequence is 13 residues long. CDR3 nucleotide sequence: TGTGCCAGCAACACGGACAGGGATGAAAAACTGTTTTTT. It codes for CASNTDRDEKLFF.

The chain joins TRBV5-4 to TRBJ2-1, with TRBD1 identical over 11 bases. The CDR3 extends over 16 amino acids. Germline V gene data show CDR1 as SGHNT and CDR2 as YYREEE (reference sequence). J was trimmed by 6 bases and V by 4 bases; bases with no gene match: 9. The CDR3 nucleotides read TGTGCCAGCAGCGAACCGGGACAGGGGGTTCGCAATGAGCAGTTCTTC. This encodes CASSEPGQGVRNEQFF.

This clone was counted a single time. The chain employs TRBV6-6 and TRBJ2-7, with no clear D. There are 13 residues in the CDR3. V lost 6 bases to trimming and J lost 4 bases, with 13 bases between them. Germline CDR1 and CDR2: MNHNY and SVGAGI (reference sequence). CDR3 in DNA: TGTGCCAGCAGATCCCCCGTAGAATACGAGCAGTACTTC. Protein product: CASRSPVEYEQYF.

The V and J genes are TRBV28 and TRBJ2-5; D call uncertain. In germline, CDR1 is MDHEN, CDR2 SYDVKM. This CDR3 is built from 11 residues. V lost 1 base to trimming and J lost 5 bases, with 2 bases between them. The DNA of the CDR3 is TGTGCCAGCAGTTTATCGGAGACCCAGTACTTC. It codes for CASSLSETQYF.

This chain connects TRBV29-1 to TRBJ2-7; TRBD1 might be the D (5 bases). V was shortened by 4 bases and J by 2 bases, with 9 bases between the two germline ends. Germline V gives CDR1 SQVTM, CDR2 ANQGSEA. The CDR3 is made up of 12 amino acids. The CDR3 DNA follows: TGCAGCGTTGGGGCAGGGCCCTACGAGCAGTACTTC. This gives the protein CSVGAGPYEQYF.

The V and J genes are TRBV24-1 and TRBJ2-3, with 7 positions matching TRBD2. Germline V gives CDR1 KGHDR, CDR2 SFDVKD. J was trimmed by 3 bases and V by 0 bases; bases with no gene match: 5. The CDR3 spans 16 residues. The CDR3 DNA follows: TGTGCCACCAGTGATTTGCAGGACGGGAGGACAGATACGCAGTATTTT. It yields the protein CATSDLQDGRTDTQYF.

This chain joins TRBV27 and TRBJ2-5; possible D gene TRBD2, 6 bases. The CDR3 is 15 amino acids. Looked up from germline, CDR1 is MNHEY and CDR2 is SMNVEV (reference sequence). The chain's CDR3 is CARFWGERFKETQYF. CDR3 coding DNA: TGTGCTCGGTTTTGGGGGGAAAGATTTAAGGAGACCCAGTACTTC.

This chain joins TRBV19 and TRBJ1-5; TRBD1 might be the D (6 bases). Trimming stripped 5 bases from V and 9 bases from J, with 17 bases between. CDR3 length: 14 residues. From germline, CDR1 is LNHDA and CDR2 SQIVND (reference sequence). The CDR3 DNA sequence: TGTGCCAGTAGTGGCAGCGGGGGCCAGGTGCCCCAGCATTTT. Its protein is CASSGSGGQVPQHF. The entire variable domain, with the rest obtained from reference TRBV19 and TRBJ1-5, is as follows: DGGITQSPKYLFRKEGQNVTLSCEQNLNHDAMYWYRQDPGQGLRLIYYSQIVNDFQKGDIAEGYSVSREKKESFPLTVTSAQKNPTAFYLCASSGSGGQVPQHFGDGTRLSIL.

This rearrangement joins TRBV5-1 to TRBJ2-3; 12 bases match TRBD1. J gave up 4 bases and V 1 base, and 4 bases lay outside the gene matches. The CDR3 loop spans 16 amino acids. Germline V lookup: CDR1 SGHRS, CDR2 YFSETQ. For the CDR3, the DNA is TGCGCCAGCAGCTTGCGGGACAGGGGGCGCGCAGATACGCAGTATTTT. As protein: CASSLRDRGRADTQYF.

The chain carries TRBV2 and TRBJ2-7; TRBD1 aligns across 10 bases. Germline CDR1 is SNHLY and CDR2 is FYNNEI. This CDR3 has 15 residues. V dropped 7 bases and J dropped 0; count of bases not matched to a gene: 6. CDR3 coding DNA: TGTGCCAGCAAGAAAGGGACAGGGGCCTCCTACGAGCAGTACTTC. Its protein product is CASKKGTGASYEQYF.

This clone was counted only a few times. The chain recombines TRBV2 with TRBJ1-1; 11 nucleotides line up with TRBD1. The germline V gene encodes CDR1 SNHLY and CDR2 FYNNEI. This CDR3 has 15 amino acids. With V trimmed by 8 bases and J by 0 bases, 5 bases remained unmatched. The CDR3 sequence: CASRDRGLLNTEAFF. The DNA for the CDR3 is TGTGCCAGCCGGGACAGGGGGTTACTGAACACTGAAGCTTTCTTT.

Written as DNA, the CDR3 is TGTGCCAGTAGTCGTAACCCCCTGGAGGGTTACTATGGCTACACCTTC. It codes for CASSRNPLEGYYGYTF. V and J are TRBV19 and TRBJ1-2; the D is unclear. CDR3 length equals 16 residues. Germline V lookup: CDR1 LNHDA, CDR2 SQIVND (reference sequence). Between the trimmed V and J ends, which lost 5 bases and 3 bases, there was a span of 19 bases.

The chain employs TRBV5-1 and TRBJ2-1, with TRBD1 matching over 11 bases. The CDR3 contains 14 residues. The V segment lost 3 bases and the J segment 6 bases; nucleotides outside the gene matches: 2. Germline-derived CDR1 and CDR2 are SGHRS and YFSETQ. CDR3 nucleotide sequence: TGCGCCAGCAGCTGGGGGACAGGGGGCAATGAGCAGTTCTTC. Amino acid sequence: CASSWGTGGNEQFF.

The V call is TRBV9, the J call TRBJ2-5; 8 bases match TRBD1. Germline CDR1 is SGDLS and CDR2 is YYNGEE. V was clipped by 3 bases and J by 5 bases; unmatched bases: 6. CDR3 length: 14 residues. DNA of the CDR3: TGTGCCAGCAGCGCCTCAGGGGGCGGTGAGACCCAGTACTTC. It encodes CASSASGGGETQYF.

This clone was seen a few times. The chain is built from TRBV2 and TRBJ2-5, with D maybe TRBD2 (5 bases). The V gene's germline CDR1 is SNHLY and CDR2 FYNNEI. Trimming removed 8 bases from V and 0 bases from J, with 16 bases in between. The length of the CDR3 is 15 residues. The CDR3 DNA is TGTGCCAGCCCAAGAGGGCAGTTGGACCAAGAGACCCAGTACTTC. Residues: CASPRGQLDQETQYF.